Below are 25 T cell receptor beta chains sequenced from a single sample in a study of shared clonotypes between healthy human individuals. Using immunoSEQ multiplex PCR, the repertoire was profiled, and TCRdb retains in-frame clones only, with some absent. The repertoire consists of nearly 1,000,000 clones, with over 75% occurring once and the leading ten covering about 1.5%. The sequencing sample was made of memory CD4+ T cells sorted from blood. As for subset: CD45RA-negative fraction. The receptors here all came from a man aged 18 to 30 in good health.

The CDR3 region has the DNA TGCGCCAGCAGCTTGGTCTCAGCGGGGGGACCCCCTGGCACAGATACGCAGTATTTT. Protein sequence: CASSLVSAGGPPGTDTQYF. V gene TRBV5-1 combines with J gene TRBJ2-3; 9 bases are shared with TRBD2. The CDR3 contains 19 residues. With 0 bases clipped from V and 1 base from J, the junction kept 12 bases outside the gene matches. Germline V gives CDR1 SGHRS, CDR2 YFSETQ.

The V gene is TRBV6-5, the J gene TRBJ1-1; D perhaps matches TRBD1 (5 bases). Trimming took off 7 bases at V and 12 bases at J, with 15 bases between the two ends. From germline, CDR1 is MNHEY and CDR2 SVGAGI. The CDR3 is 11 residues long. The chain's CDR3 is CASKSRGPTFF. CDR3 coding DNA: TGTGCCAGCAAAAGTAGGGGACCTACTTTCTTT.

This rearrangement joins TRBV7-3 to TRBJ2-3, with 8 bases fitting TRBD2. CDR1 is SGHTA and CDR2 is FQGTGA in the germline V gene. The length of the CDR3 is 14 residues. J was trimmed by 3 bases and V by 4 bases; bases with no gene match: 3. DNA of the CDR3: TGTGCCAGCAGCTCCGGGGGGGTTACAGATACGCAGTATTTT. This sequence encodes CASSSGGVTDTQYF.

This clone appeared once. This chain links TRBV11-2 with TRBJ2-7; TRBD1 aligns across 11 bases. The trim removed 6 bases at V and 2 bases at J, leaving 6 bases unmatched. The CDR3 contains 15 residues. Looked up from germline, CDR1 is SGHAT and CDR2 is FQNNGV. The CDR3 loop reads CASRRPGQGAYEQYF. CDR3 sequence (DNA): TGTGCCAGCAGGCGACCGGGACAGGGGGCCTACGAGCAGTACTTC.

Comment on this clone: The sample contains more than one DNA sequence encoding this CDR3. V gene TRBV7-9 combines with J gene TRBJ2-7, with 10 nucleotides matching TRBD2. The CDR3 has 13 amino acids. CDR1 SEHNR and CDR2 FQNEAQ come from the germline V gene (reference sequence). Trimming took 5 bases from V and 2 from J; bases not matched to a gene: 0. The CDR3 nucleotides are TGTGCCAGCAGCGGACTAGCGGCCTACGAGCAGTACTTC. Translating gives CASSGLAAYEQYF. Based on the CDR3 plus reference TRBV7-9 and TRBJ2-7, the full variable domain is DTGVSQNPRHKITKRGQNVTFRCDPISEHNRLYWYRQTLGQGPEFLTYFQNEAQLEKSRLLSDRFSAERPKGSFSTLEIQRTEQGDSAMYLCASSGLAAYEQYFGPGTRLTVT.

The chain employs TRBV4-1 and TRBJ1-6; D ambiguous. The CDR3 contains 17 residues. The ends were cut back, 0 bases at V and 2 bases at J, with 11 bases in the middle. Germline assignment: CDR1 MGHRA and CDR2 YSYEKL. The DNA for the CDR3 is TGCGCCAGCAGCCAAGAAATCGAGGCGGCCTATAATTCACCCCTCCACTTT. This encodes CASSQEIEAAYNSPLHF.

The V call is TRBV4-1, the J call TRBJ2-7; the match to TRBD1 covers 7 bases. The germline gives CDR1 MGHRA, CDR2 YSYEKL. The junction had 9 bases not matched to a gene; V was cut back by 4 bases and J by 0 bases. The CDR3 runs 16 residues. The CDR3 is CASSRTGTVDSYEQYF. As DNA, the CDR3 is TGCGCCAGCAGCCGAACCGGGACAGTCGACTCCTACGAGCAGTACTTC.

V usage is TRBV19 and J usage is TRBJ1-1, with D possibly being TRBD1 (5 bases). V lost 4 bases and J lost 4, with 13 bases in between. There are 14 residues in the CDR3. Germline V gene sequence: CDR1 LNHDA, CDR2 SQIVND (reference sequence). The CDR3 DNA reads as TGTGCCAGTAGTACCCAGGGTAGGGGCACTGAAGCTTTCTTT. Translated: CASSTQGRGTEAFF.

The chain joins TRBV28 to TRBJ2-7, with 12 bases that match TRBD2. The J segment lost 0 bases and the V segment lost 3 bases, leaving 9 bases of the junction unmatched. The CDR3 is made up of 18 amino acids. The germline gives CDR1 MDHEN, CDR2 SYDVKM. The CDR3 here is CASSFWGLAGGGSYEQYF. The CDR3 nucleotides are TGTGCCAGCAGTTTCTGGGGGCTAGCGGGAGGGGGCTCCTACGAGCAGTACTTC.

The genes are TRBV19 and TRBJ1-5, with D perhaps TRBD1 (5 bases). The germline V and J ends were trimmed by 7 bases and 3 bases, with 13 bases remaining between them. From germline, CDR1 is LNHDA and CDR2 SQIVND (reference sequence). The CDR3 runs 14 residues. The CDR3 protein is CASMAWGPNQPQHF. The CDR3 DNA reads TGTGCCAGTATGGCTTGGGGCCCCAATCAGCCCCAGCATTTT.

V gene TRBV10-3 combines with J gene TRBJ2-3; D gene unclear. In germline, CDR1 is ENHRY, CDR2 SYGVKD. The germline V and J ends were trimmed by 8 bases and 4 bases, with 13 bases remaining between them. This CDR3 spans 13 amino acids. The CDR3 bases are TGTGCCATCTCCGGTGGCATTGCAGATACGCAGTATTTT. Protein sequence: CAISGGIADTQYF.

The CDR3 is CAWNVRGVSYEQYF. DNA for the CDR3: TGTGCCTGGAATGTACGAGGAGTCTCCTACGAGCAGTACTTC. The rearrangement uses TRBV30 and TRBJ2-7; D unclear. V lost 4 bases to trimming and J lost 0 bases, with 13 bases between them. Germline assignment: CDR1 GTSNPN and CDR2 SVGIG (reference sequence). The CDR3 has 14 residues.

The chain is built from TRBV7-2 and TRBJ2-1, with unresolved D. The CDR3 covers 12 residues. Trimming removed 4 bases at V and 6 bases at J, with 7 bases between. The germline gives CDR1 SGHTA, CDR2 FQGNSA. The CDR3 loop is CASSSVGNEQFF. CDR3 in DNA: TGTGCCAGCAGCTCCGTGGGCAATGAGCAGTTCTTC.

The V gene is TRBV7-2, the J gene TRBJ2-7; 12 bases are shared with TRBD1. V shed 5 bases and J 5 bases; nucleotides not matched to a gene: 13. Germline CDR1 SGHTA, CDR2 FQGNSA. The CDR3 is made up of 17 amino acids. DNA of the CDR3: TGTGCCAGCAGCCTTGTCCCGGGACAGGGGGCTAAAAACGAGCAGTACTTC. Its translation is CASSLVPGQGAKNEQYF.

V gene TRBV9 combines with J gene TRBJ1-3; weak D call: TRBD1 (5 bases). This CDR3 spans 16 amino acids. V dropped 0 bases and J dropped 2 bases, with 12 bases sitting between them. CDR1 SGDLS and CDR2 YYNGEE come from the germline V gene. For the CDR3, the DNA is TGTGCCAGCAGCGTAGACGGGGGGTCGGCTGGAAACACCATATATTTT. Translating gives CASSVDGGSAGNTIYF.

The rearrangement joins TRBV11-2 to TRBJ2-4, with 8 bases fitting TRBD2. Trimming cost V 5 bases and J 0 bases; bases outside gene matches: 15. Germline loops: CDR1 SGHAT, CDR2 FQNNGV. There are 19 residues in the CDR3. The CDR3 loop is CASSPLFGSGNKAKNIQYF. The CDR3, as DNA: TGTGCCAGCAGCCCTTTGTTTGGTAGCGGGAATAAAGCCAAAAACATTCAGTACTTC.

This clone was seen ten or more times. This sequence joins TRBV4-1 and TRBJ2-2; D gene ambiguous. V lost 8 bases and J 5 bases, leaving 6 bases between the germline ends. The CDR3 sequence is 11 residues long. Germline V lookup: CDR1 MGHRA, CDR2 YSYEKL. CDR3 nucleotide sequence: TGCGCCAGCCGCACAACCGGGGAGCTGTTTTTT. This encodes CASRTTGELFF.

The CDR3 spells CASGQGASTGELFF. CDR3 nucleotides: TGTGCCAGCGGACAGGGGGCGAGCACCGGGGAGCTGTTTTTT. This chain links TRBV7-8 with TRBJ2-2, with 11 positions matching TRBD1. Germline assignment: CDR1 SGHVS and CDR2 FQNEAQ. This CDR3 is 14 amino acids long. After removal of 8 bases from V and 4 bases from J, the junction contained 3 bases not matched to a gene.

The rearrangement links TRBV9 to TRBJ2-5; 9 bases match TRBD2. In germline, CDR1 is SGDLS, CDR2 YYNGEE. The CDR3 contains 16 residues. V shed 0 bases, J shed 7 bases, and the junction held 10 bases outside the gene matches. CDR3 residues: CASSVEASGRKVTQYF. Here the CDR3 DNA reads TGTGCCAGCAGCGTAGAAGCAAGCGGGAGGAAGGTGACCCAGTACTTC.

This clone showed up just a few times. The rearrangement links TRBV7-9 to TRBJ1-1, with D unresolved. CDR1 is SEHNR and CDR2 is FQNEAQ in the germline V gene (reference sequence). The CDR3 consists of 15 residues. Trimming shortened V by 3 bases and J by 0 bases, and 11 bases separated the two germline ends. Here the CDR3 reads CASSLSAGMNTEAFF. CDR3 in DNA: TGTGCCAGCAGCTTGTCGGCGGGGATGAACACTGAAGCTTTCTTT.

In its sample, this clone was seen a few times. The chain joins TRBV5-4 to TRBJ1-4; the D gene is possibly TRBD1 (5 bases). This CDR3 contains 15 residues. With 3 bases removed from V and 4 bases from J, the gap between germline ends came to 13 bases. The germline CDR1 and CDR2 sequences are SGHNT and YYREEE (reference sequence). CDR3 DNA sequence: TGTGCCAGCAGCTGGGGGACGGGCTATAATGAAAAACTGTTTTTT. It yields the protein CASSWGTGYNEKLFF.

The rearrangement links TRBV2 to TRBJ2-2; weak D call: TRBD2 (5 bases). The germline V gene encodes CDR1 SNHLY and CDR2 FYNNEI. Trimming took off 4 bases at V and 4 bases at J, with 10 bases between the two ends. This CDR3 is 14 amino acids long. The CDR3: CASSAQRTTGELFF. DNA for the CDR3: TGTGCCAGCAGTGCCCAGCGGACCACCGGGGAGCTGTTTTTT.

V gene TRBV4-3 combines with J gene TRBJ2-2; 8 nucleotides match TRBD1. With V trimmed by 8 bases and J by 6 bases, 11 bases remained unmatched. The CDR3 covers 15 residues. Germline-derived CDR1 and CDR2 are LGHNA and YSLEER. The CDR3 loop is CASCLDRAVAGELFF. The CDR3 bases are TGCGCCAGCTGCCTGGACAGGGCGGTGGCCGGGGAGCTGTTTTTT.

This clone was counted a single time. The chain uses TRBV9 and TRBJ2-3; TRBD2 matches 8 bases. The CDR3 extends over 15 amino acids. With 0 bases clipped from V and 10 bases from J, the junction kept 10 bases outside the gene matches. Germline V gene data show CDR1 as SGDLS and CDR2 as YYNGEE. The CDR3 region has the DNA TGTGCCAGCAGCGTAGTCGGAAGCGGGGGCGTCGCGCAGTATTTT. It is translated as CASSVVGSGGVAQYF.

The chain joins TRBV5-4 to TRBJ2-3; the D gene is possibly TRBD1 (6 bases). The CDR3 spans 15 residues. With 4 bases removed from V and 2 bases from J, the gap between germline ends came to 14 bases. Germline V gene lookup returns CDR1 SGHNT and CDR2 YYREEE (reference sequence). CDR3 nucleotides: TGTGCCAGCAGCAGCCCGGGACAATCCACAGATACGCAGTATTTT. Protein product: CASSSPGQSTDTQYF.